This paragraph reports one TCR beta chain. Its antigen is as yet unknown. Researchers collected around 10 milliliters of peripheral blood from every single donor. Isolation of PBMCs gave at least 6 million cells per sample. This sample is drawn from a study of blood T cells in healthy people across ages. Overall study findings and caveats: Older age coincided with a roughly linear decline in TCR beta diversity per million T cells.

Sample-barcoded 5' priming and a J-beta primer mix drove a second PCR of roughly 6 to 12 cycles. All samples gave at least 2.5 million CDR3-containing paired-end reads. TCRdb analysed the 5' RACE reads with MiXCR anew, one entry per CDR3 protein. The top ten clones hold approximately 24% of a sample with 780,000 or so distinct CDR3 sequences, just over 55% of them seen once. Material for sequencing was blood. This TCR came from a man aged 35 to 55 in good health.

CDR3 DNA sequence: TGTGCCAGCAGCCGGCTAGCGAAGGGGGAGCAGTACTTC. Translation: CASSRLAKGEQYF. The chain combines TRBV14 with TRBJ2-5, with D perhaps being TRBD1 or TRBD2 (6 bases each). CDR1 is SGHDN and CDR2 is FVKESK in the germline V gene. Trimming shortened V by 4 bases and J by 11 bases, and 17 bases separated the two germline ends. The CDR3 sequence is 13 residues long.